The 7 T cell receptor beta chains given below trace back to one sample, sequenced in a study of blood T cell repertoires in COVID-19 (dated by TCRdb to 2018 to 2021). Libraries were prepared through the immunoSEQ multiplex PCR assay. Not all clones reach the TCRdb copy of this immuneACCESS table, which keeps in-frame sequences only. Checked studies attribute under half of the gap to unresolved V genes and leave the rest unexplained. This sample comprises 260,000 or so clones, 85% of them detected only once. The ten top clones hold 2% to 3% of the sample. Sequences were obtained from PBMCs or T cells enriched from blood (not recorded which). The receptors originated from a woman between 50 and 59 years old who had recovered from COVID-19.

The CDR3 sequence is CASSNIGVQNYGYTF. CDR3 bases: TGTGCCAGCAGTAATATAGGGGTCCAAAACTATGGCTACACCTTC. The chain uses TRBV2 and TRBJ1-2; weak D call: TRBD1 (5 bases). The CDR3 spans 15 residues. The germline V gene encodes CDR1 SNHLY and CDR2 FYNNEI. The V end lost 5 bases, the J end lost 2 bases, and 15 bases lay between the germline ends.

V is TRBV7-8 and J is TRBJ2-2; D is unresolved. Germline loops: CDR1 SGHVS, CDR2 FQNEAQ. CDR3 size: 16 residues. Trimming removed 4 bases from V and 1 base from J, with 13 bases in between. The CDR3 bases are TGTGCCAGCAGCTCCGAGACCGGGTGGAACACCGGGGAGCTGTTTTTT. It encodes CASSSETGWNTGELFF.

The J gene is TRBJ2-5, the V gene TRBV12-3 or TRBV12-4, with D unresolved. CDR3 length: 13 amino acids. Trimming took 4 bases from V and 5 from J, leaving 11 bases between them. The CDR3, as DNA: TGTGCCAGCAGTTCACCCTCCGGGGAGACCCAGTACTTC. This translates into CASSSPSGETQYF.

The chain carries TRBV28 and TRBJ2-1, with 9 bases matching TRBD1. After removal of 2 bases from V and 8 bases from J, the junction contained 7 bases not matched to a gene. Germline assignment: CDR1 MDHEN and CDR2 SYDVKM. This CDR3 spans 15 amino acids. The CDR3 here is CASSLGTGPWHEQFF. CDR3 in DNA: TGTGCCAGCAGTTTAGGGACAGGGCCGTGGCATGAGCAGTTCTTC.

The rearrangement uses TRBV4-3 and TRBJ1-4, with D hard to call. The germline V gene has CDR1 LGHNA and CDR2 YSLEER. This CDR3 spans 14 amino acids. V was trimmed by 1 base and J by 4 bases, leaving 7 bases between them. CDR3 DNA sequence: TGCGCCAGCAGCCAAGTAGGAGGTAATGAAAAACTGTTTTTT. Residues: CASSQVGGNEKLFF.

The chain combines TRBV2 with TRBJ2-5, with a possible D match to TRBD2 (5 bases). V shed 4 bases and J shed 5 bases, with 11 bases lying between them. The CDR3 is 13 amino acids. Per germline, CDR1 SNHLY and CDR2 FYNNEI. DNA for the CDR3: TGTGCCAGCAGTGTTGACTACGCCGAGACCCAGTACTTC. This gives the protein CASSVDYAETQYF. The variable domain in full, completed from reference TRBV2 and TRBJ2-5, reads EPEVTQTPSHQVTQMGQEVILRCVPISNHLYFYWYRQILGQKVEFLVSFYNNEISEKSEIFDDQFSVERPDGSNFTLKIRSTKLEDSAMYFCASSVDYAETQYFGPGTRLLVL.

The chain uses TRBV6-4 and TRBJ2-1, with TRBD2 identical over 8 bases. After removal of 3 bases from V and 8 bases from J, the junction contained 9 bases not matched to a gene. Germline V gene lookup returns CDR1 MRHNA and CDR2 SNTAGT. CDR3 size: 15 residues. CDR3 bases: TGTGCCAGCAGTGATTCAGCGGGGGAGGTGGATGAGCAGTTCTTC. Its protein product is CASSDSAGEVDEQFF.